A selection of T cell receptor beta chains follows, all from one sample in a study of CD8 T cells in ankylosing spondylitis. MiXCR, applied by TCRdb to the 5' RACE reads, yields one record per CDR3 protein. The top ten hold under 4.5% of the sample, which has around 490,000 distinct CDR3 sequences, approximately 5.3% seen once. Sample: blood, either unsorted or a sorted T cell fraction (not recorded which). The source of these receptors is a male donor with ankylosing spondylitis. CDR3s include the opening cysteine and the closing phenylalanine or tryptophan. A D gene is named only where the DNA matches it firmly. Clone size is not always given. Where it is, it says once, few, many or a class for expanded clones.

-,TRBJ1-4,TRBV4-2,many,CASSQDISGVQEKLFF,TGTGCCAGCAGCCAAGATATATCGGGGGTACAGGAAAAACTGTTTTTT
TRBD1,TRBJ2-2,TRBV5-4,many,CASSQGQFANTGELFF,TGTGCCAGCAGCCAGGGACAGTTCGCGAACACCGGGGAGCTGTTTTTT
TRBD1,TRBJ1-5,TRBV20-1,many,CSARANPGQGYQPQHF,TGCAGTGCTAGAGCGAATCCGGGACAGGGTTATCAGCCCCAGCATTTT
TRBD2,TRBJ2-1,TRBV28,-,CASGTSGRGNEQFF,TGTGCCAGCGGCACTAGCGGGAGAGGGAATGAGCAGTTCTTC
TRBD2,TRBJ2-3,TRBV20-1,-,CSASETSGATDTQYF,TGCAGTGCTAGCGAGACTAGCGGGGCTACAGATACGCAGTATTTT
TRBD2,TRBJ2-1,TRBV20-1,many,CSATELAGRYNEQFF,TGCAGTGCTACAGAACTAGCGGGAAGATACAATGAGCAGTTCTTC
-,TRBJ2-1,TRBV7-6,-,CASSLAGELYNEQFF,TGTGCCAGCAGCTTAGCGGGGGAACTCTACAATGAGCAGTTCTTC
TRBD2,TRBJ2-1,TRBV24-1,many,CATSDLRREGLYEQFF,TGTGCCACCAGTGATTTGCGGCGGGAGGGACTTTATGAGCAGTTCTTC
-,TRBJ1-5,TRBV29-1,many,CSVQQGGQPQHF,TGCAGCGTCCAACAAGGAGGTCAGCCCCAGCATTTT
-,TRBJ2-2,TRBV4-3,many,CASGRDRTGELFF,TGCGCCAGCGGCAGGGATCGGACCGGGGAGCTGTTTTTT
-,TRBJ2-7,TRBV20-1,many,CSASSKHF,TGCAGTGCTAGCTCCAAGCACTTC
TRBD1,TRBJ1-2,TRBV7-9,many,CASSFRDRDGYTF,TGTGCCAGCAGCTTCCGGGACAGGGATGGCTACACCTTC
TRBD1,TRBJ2-7,TRBV9,many,CASSSGTGVGEQYF,TGTGCCAGCAGTTCCGGGACAGGGGTTGGCGAGCAGTACTTC
-,TRBJ1-4,TRBV7-6,many,CASSRLQGGRDEKLFF,TGTGCCAGCAGCCGCCTCCAAGGGGGGAGAGATGAAAAACTGTTTTTT
-,TRBJ1-3,TRBV12-3/TRBV12-4,many,CASGGSRSGNTIYF,TGTGCCAGCGGGGGCAGTCGCTCTGGAAACACCATATATTTT
TRBD1,TRBJ1-3,TRBV4-3,many,CASSQDLGTDSGNTIYF,TGCGCCAGCAGCCAAGATCTAGGGACAGACTCTGGAAACACCATATATTTT
-,TRBJ2-1,TRBV12-3/TRBV12-4,many,CASSFQGGSYNEQFF,TGTGCCAGCAGTTTCCAGGGTGGGTCCTACAATGAGCAGTTCTTC
-,TRBJ1-1,TRBV6-5,many,CASSFDRLNTEAFF,TGTGCCAGCAGTTTTGACAGGCTGAACACTGAAGCTTTCTTT
TRBD1,TRBJ1-2,TRBV9,many,CASSVARGLGYGYTF,TGTGCCAGCAGCGTAGCAAGGGGGCTCGGCTATGGCTACACCTTC
-,TRBJ2-3,TRBV5-5,many,CASSRGSGTDTQYF,TGTGCCAGCAGCAGGGGATCGGGCACAGATACGCAGTATTTT